This entry describes one T cell receptor (beta chain). As yet, its antigen is unknown. In the naive CD8 group, cells lacked CD45RO and were positively selected for CCR7, so terminally differentiated effector memory CD45RA+ cells were left out. Deep level was the assay's run setting. Sequencing was performed with immunoSEQ multiplex PCR; in TCRdb, only in-frame clones are kept and a portion is missing. The data show over 800,000 clones, more than 85% seen once. The sample originates from a study of shared clonotypes between healthy human individuals. Study-level points and caveats: Specimens sampled were limited to blood, with tissue repertoires likely differing. What rarefaction showed was incomplete sorted-subset sequencing despite large depth. The four-donor shared clonotypes exceeded non-shared clonotypes in generation probability, with non-shared ones scoring lower.

V was shortened by 5 bases and J by 4 bases, with 17 bases between the two germline ends. The germline gives CDR1 SGHVS, CDR2 FQNEAQ. CDR3 length equals 15 residues. This rearrangement joins TRBV7-8 to TRBJ1-2; possible D gene TRBD1, 6 bases. This clonotype was sampled from a man aged 25 to 45 in good health. Input material: naive CD8+ T cells sorted from blood. CDR3 DNA sequence: TGTGCCAGCAGCCTTGGACAGATCCCAGGCTATGGCTACACCTTC. It specifies CASSLGQIPGYGYTF. The variable domain in full, completed from reference TRBV7-8 and TRBJ1-2, reads GAGVSQSPRYKVAKRGQDVALRCDPISGHVSLFWYQQALGQGPEFLTYFQNEAQLDKSGLPSDRFFAERPEGSVSTLKIQRTQQEDSAVYLCASSLGQIPGYGYTFGSGTRLTVV.